This paragraph reports one T cell receptor beta chain. This sample is drawn from a study of shared clonotypes between healthy human individuals. The germline V gene encodes CDR1 SGHRS and CDR2 YFSETQ. V lost 3 bases and J lost 2, with 13 bases in between. The length of the CDR3 is 15 residues. Genomic DNA of every subset was divided equally among multiple immunoSEQ plates. The sorted-subset replicate PCRs were given about 210 ng DNA, which is 31,000 or so T cell genomes. Sequencing used immunoSEQ multiplex PCR; TCRdb keeps in-frame clones, though not all of them. The sample lists about 2.5 million clones, about nine tenths occurring once.

Sequencing was done on a sample of naive CD4+ T cells from PBMCs. The sample's subset: CD45RA+ positively selected. The chain has TRBV5-1 and TRBJ2-3; tentatively, D is TRBD2 (6 bases). This sequence was found in a man younger than 35 in good health. Some clones in this sample may be carry-over from other donors' samples. The CDR3 DNA is TGCGCCAGCAGCTCTCTTGGCGGGGACACAGATACGCAGTATTTT. This encodes CASSSLGGDTDTQYF.